What follows are 24 T cell receptor beta chains derived from one specimen sequenced in a study of cytomegalovirus exposure and HLA in healthy donors. The PCR contained 60 Vbeta and 13 Jbeta primers. Profiling relied on immunoSEQ multiplex PCR, and the TCRdb table lists in-frame clones only, not all of them. The sample totals about 41,000 clones. Sequencing used PBMCs. Receptor source: a man aged 25 to 40 in good health and CMV-seronegative.

The genes are TRBV2 and TRBJ2-7; perhaps TRBD2 as D (6 bases). The CDR3 extends over 14 amino acids. CDR1 and CDR2 from the germline V gene are SNHLY and FYNNEI. V was clipped by 5 bases and J by 4 bases, with 15 bases between them. The CDR3 nucleotides are TGTGCCAGCAGTCGCGGGGTAGCGGAGTACGAGCAGTACTTC. It is translated as CASSRGVAEYEQYF.

The J gene is TRBJ2-1, the V gene TRBV2, with D possibly TRBD2 on 5 matching bases. The CDR3 loop spans 15 amino acids. Trimming left V 3 bases short and J 4 bases short, with 13 bases between. Germline values: CDR1 SNHLY, CDR2 FYNNEI. The CDR3 DNA sequence: TGTGCCAGCAGTGATCGGAAGGCGGGTTACAATGAGCAGTTCTTC. This sequence encodes CASSDRKAGYNEQFF.

The CDR3 reads CASSELTEGNTEAFF. The DNA for the CDR3 is TGTGCCAGCAGTGAATTAACCGAGGGGAACACTGAAGCTTTCTTT. This sequence joins TRBV25-1 and TRBJ1-1; D not certain. CDR3 length equals 15 residues. Trimming shortened V by 1 base and J by 1 base, and 10 bases separated the two germline ends. The germline V gene encodes CDR1 MGHDK and CDR2 SYGVNS.

V usage is TRBV2 and J usage is TRBJ2-3; D is perhaps TRBD2 (6 bases). With 2 bases removed from V and 6 bases from J, the gap between germline ends came to 12 bases. The germline CDR1 and CDR2 sequences are SNHLY and FYNNEI. The CDR3 is made up of 14 amino acids. Here the CDR3 reads CASSESTSSDTQYF. The CDR3 bases are TGTGCCAGCAGTGAAAGTACTAGCTCGGATACGCAGTATTTT.

The chain links TRBV5-1 to TRBJ1-5; 7 nucleotides match TRBD1. Germline lookup yields CDR1 SGHRS and CDR2 YFSETQ. The CDR3 runs to 14 residues. V shed 4 bases, J shed 4 bases, and the junction held 5 bases outside the gene matches. CDR3 protein: CASSLGQPNQPQHF. Written as DNA, the CDR3 is TGCGCCAGCAGCCTGGGACAGCCTAATCAGCCCCAGCATTTT. Full variable domain (missing parts from reference TRBV5-1 and TRBJ1-5): KAGVTQTPRYLIKTRGQQVTLSCSPISGHRSVSWYQQTPGQGLQFLFEYFSETQRNKGNFPGRFSGRQFSNSRSEMNVSTLELGDSALYLCASSLGQPNQPQHFGDGTRLSIL.

The DNA of the CDR3 is TGTGCCAGCAGCCCGGACAGGGGCCACAATCAGCCCCAGCATTTT. It encodes CASSPDRGHNQPQHF. The chain is built from TRBV11-2 and TRBJ1-5, with 9 bases lining up with TRBD1. Germline V gene lookup returns CDR1 SGHAT and CDR2 FQNNGV. Unmatched junction bases numbered 5, after V lost 5 bases and J lost 3 bases. CDR3 length equals 15 residues.

V gene TRBV21-1 combines with J gene TRBJ1-5; the D call TRBD1 from the table was never checked on the DNA. TRBV21-1 is a pseudogene. The CDR3 contains 14 residues. CDR3 protein: CASSKPRGNQPQHF. The CDR3 nucleotides read TGTGCCAGCAGCAAACCCAGGGGCAATCAGCCCCAGCATTTT.

The chain employs TRBV7-2 and TRBJ1-2, with 10 nucleotides matching TRBD1. The CDR3 sequence is 14 residues long. The J segment lost 5 bases and the V segment lost 5 bases, leaving 5 bases of the junction unmatched. Germline CDR1 reads SGHTA; CDR2 reads FQGNSA. Written as DNA, the CDR3 is TGTGCCAGCAGCACCGGGACAGGGGATTATGGCTACACCTTC. Its protein is CASSTGTGDYGYTF.

CDR3 DNA: TGTGCCAGCAGTGAGGTCAGGGGGCCCGGCTACACCTTC. This encodes CASSEVRGPGYTF. The V call is TRBV2, the J call TRBJ1-2; TRBD1 aligns across 8 bases. Looked up from germline, CDR1 is SNHLY and CDR2 is FYNNEI. V dropped 3 bases and J dropped 8; count of bases not matched to a gene: 5. The CDR3 sequence is 13 residues long.

The CDR3 nucleotides read TGTGCCAGCAGGAGGCCGATAACTAACTATGGCTACACCTTC. The encoded protein is CASRRPITNYGYTF. The chain has TRBV6-1 and TRBJ1-2; D uncertain. CDR1 is MNHNS, CDR2 SASEGT, per germline. CDR3 length: 14 amino acids. V was cut by 6 bases and J by 0 bases, with 11 bases left in between.

V and J are TRBV15 and TRBJ2-6; D call uncertain. The germline V gene encodes CDR1 LNHNV and CDR2 YYDKDF (reference sequence). V lost 3 bases and J lost 1, with 10 bases in between. The CDR3 is 16 amino acids. This CDR3 is CATSRYGLSGANVLTF. DNA for the CDR3: TGTGCCACCAGCAGGTACGGTTTATCTGGGGCCAACGTCCTGACTTTC.

The chain joins TRBV4-1 to TRBJ1-5; TRBD1 aligns across 8 bases. The CDR3 covers 15 residues. The trim removed 3 bases at V and 7 bases at J, leaving 8 bases unmatched. Germline V lookup: CDR1 MGHRA, CDR2 YSYEKL. CDR3 residues: CASSHGQGAHQPQHF. DNA of the CDR3: TGCGCCAGCAGCCATGGTCAGGGGGCACACCAGCCCCAGCATTTT.

The chain has TRBV14 and TRBJ1-2; D is unclear. This CDR3 region has 13 residues. The germline gives CDR1 SGHDN, CDR2 FVKESK. V gave up 2 bases and J gave up 3 bases, with 7 bases separating them. The CDR3 DNA follows: TGTGCCAGCAGCCAACTTAGTCACTATGGCTACACCTTC. Its translation: CASSQLSHYGYTF.

The chain recombines TRBV5-1 with TRBJ2-7, with D maybe TRBD2 (6 bases). The V gene's germline CDR1 is SGHRS and CDR2 YFSETQ. Trimming cost V 4 bases and J 7 bases, with 18 bases left between them. This CDR3 comprises 14 residues. The chain's CDR3 is CASSPTELAREQYF. The CDR3 nucleotides read TGCGCCAGCAGCCCGACCGAACTAGCAAGGGAGCAGTACTTC.

The CDR3 region has the DNA TGTGCCAGCAGCGGGGGCGGGCAGGGGAAGCAAGAGACCCAGTACTTC. Translation gives CASSGGGQGKQETQYF. This chain connects TRBV5-4 to TRBJ2-5; D is perhaps TRBD1 (6 bases). From germline, CDR1 is SGHNT and CDR2 YYREEE (reference sequence). This CDR3 region has 16 residues. Trimming removed 4 bases at V and 2 bases at J, with 18 bases between. Together with reference TRBV5-4 and TRBJ2-5, the CDR3 gives the full variable domain: ETGVTQSPTHLIKTRGQQVTLRCSSQSGHNTVSWYQQALGQGPQFIFQYYREEENGRGNFPPRFSGLQFPNYSSELNVNALELDDSALYLCASSGGGQGKQETQYFGPGTRLLVL.

The chain employs TRBV4-3 and TRBJ1-1, with 7 positions matching TRBD1. The CDR3 has 14 amino acids. Trimming at V came to 4 bases and at J to 3 bases, leaving 5 bases not matched to a gene. Looked up from germline, CDR1 is LGHNA and CDR2 is YSLEER. The CDR3 protein is CASSRKQGYTEAFF. In nucleotides, the CDR3 is TGCGCCAGCAGCCGCAAACAGGGGTACACTGAAGCTTTCTTT.

The V and J genes are TRBV4-2 and TRBJ2-7; 10 bases agree with TRBD2. V shed 0 bases and J 3 bases; nucleotides not matched to a gene: 8. The CDR3 has 17 residues. Germline values: CDR1 LGHNA, CDR2 YNFKEQ. The CDR3 DNA follows: TGTGCCAGCAGCCAAGATTTCTCGGCTAGCGGGAGCTACGAGCAGTACTTC. Encoded protein: CASSQDFSASGSYEQYF.

The V call is TRBV29-1, the J call TRBJ1-1; D is unclear. This CDR3 spans 12 amino acids. The germline gives CDR1 SQVTM, CDR2 ANQGSEA. V was cut by 4 bases and J by 4 bases, with 10 bases left in between. DNA for the CDR3: TGCAGCGTTGCCCTAGGTGGCACTGAAGCTTTCTTT. Its protein is CSVALGGTEAFF.

The rearrangement links TRBV2 to TRBJ2-5; the D gene is possibly TRBD1 (6 bases). Trimming removed 10 bases at V and 0 bases at J, with 12 bases between. The CDR3 has 13 amino acids. The germline V gene has CDR1 SNHLY and CDR2 FYNNEI. This CDR3 reads CAINRDNQETQYF. The CDR3 DNA reads TGTGCCATCAACCGGGACAACCAAGAGACCCAGTACTTC.

The CDR3 reads CASSYPTSGGEGQYF. CDR3 in DNA: TGTGCCAGCAGTTACCCGACTAGCGGTGGAGAGGGGCAGTACTTC. The V call is TRBV6-5, the J call TRBJ2-7, with 9 bases identical to TRBD2. The J segment lost 9 bases and the V segment lost 2 bases, leaving 11 bases of the junction unmatched. CDR3 length: 15 amino acids. The V gene's germline CDR1 is MNHEY and CDR2 SVGAGI.

The rearrangement uses TRBV25-1 and TRBJ2-1; 9 positions agree with TRBD2. V shed 3 bases, J shed 8 bases, and the junction held 11 bases outside the gene matches. The CDR3 runs to 16 residues. CDR1 is MGHDK and CDR2 is SYGVNS in the germline V gene. CDR3 nucleotide sequence: TGTGCCAGCAGTGACCCCGGCGGGAGGGCTGTTGATGAGCAGTTCTTC. This sequence encodes CASSDPGGRAVDEQFF.

The chain carries TRBV5-4 and TRBJ1-2, with D unresolved. The ends were cut back, 4 bases at V and 0 bases at J, with 16 bases in the middle. Germline CDR1 is SGHNT and CDR2 is YYREEE (reference sequence). This CDR3 is built from 16 residues. In nucleotides, the CDR3 is TGTGCCAGCAGCCCGATGCAGGTGAAAACTAACTATGGCTACACCTTC. Its translation is CASSPMQVKTNYGYTF.

CDR3 residues: CASSRGSVTGASVVDPSTDTQYF. The CDR3 nucleotides are TGTGCCAGTAGTCGTGGGTCGGTGACAGGGGCGTCAGTCGTTGACCCTAGCACAGATACGCAGTATTTT. The chain combines TRBV19 with TRBJ2-3; 8 bases match TRBD1. This CDR3 contains 23 residues. Losses at the gene ends were 5 bases for V and 0 bases for J; bases not matched to a gene: 28. Germline CDR1 and CDR2: LNHDA and SQIVND (reference sequence). Full variable domain (missing parts from reference TRBV19 and TRBJ2-3): DGGITQSPKYLFRKEGQNVTLSCEQNLNHDAMYWYRQDPGQGLRLIYYSQIVNDFQKGDIAEGYSVSREKKESFPLTVTSAQKNPTAFYLCASSRGSVTGASVVDPSTDTQYFGPGTRLTVL.

This CDR3 is CASSPGNGGDDNEQFF. In DNA form, the CDR3 reads TGTGCCAGCTCACCTGGGAACGGGGGAGACGACAATGAGCAGTTCTTC. This chain uses TRBV18 with TRBJ2-1; possibly TRBD2 for D (6 bases). V gave up 3 bases and J gave up 5 bases, with 17 bases separating them. The germline gives CDR1 KGHSH, CDR2 LQKENI. This CDR3 contains 16 residues.